The 28 T cell receptor beta chains below were found in one sample sequenced in a study of tumor-infiltrating lymphocytes in primary liver carcinoma. Total RNA (roughly 0.45 ug) served as template for TCR beta cDNA synthesis primed by a constant-region primer. The TCR beta library was amplified through three nested multiplex PCR rounds in a modified ARM-PCR procedure. Use of TRBV1-TRBV30 forward primers with a C-beta reverse primer characterized the first two PCR rounds, which lasted about 9 cycles each. TCRdb re-analysed the multiplex PCR reads in MiXCR, keeping a single row per CDR3 protein. Of about 310,000 distinct CDR3 sequences listed, around three fifths were seen once; the top ten hold roughly 9%. They got blood RNA out of unsorted whole blood and also pulled out germline DNA. Sequenced material: peripheral blood. The source is a man in his forties with primary liver carcinoma and hepatitis B virus infection.

About this clonotype: The junction departs from germline at one end; a sequencing error may be responsible. This chain joins TRBV6-5 and TRBJ2-1; tentative D call: TRBD2 (7 bases). Germline CDR1 reads MNHEY; CDR2 reads SVGAGI. This CDR3 has 16 residues. CDR3 region: CASTNSGGGSDNEQFF. The CDR3 nucleotides are TGTGCCAGCACCAACTCGGGGGGCGGGAGTGACAATGAGCAGTTTTTC.

Details on this clonotype: This may be a read error, as it is one base from a much larger clone. In DNA form, the CDR3 reads TGTGCCAGCAAACGCCAAGGGACGAACACTGAAGCTTTCTTT. It yields the protein CASKRQGTNTEAFF. This chain connects TRBV6-1 to TRBJ1-1, with D perhaps TRBD1 (5 bases). V shed 7 bases and J shed 1 base, with 13 bases lying between them. Looked up from germline, CDR1 is MNHNS and CDR2 is SASEGT. The CDR3 contains 14 residues.

The sample holds many counts of this clonotype. This rearrangement joins TRBV29-1 to TRBJ2-1; 12 bases map to TRBD1. Germline V gene sequence: CDR1 SQVTM, CDR2 ANQGSEA. The CDR3 contains 15 residues. Unmatched junction bases numbered 8, after V lost 3 bases and J lost 8 bases. CDR3 sequence: CSVEFGTGGFYEQFF. CDR3 DNA: TGCAGCGTTGAGTTCGGGACAGGGGGCTTTTATGAGCAGTTCTTC.

This clonotype has just a few counts. A much larger clone lies one base from this, so it may be a read error. The rearrangement joins TRBV6-6 to TRBJ1-5; D gene uncertain. The CDR3 sequence is 13 residues long. The V and J ends lost 6 bases and 0 bases respectively, with 6 bases between them. Germline V gene sequence: CDR1 MNHNY, CDR2 SVGAGI (reference sequence). The CDR3 nucleotides read TGTGCCAGCAGGCTATATAGCAATCAGCCCCAGCATTTT. It encodes CASRLYSNQPQHF.

The chain is built from TRBV29-1 and TRBJ2-1; D is uncertain. The V end was cut by 4 bases, the J end by 1 base, with 8 bases between. The V gene's germline CDR1 is SQVTM and CDR2 ANQGSEA. This CDR3 is built from 13 residues. CDR3 amino acids: CSVGWGSYNEQFF. CDR3 nucleotide sequence: TGCAGCGTTGGGTGGGGATCCTACAATGAGCAGTTCTTC.

This clonotype was seen a few times. The chain couples TRBV28 to TRBJ1-5; no reliable D call. The CDR3 runs 14 residues. Germline-derived CDR1 and CDR2 are MDHEN and SYDVKM. V lost 3 bases and J 0 bases, leaving 6 bases between the germline ends. CDR3: CASSFGVSNQPQHF. The CDR3 nucleotides read TGTGCCAGCAGTTTCGGAGTTAGCAATCAGCCCCAGCATTTT.

The V and J genes are TRBV5-6 and TRBJ1-2; possible D gene TRBD1, 6 bases. Trimming shortened V by 0 bases and J by 8 bases, and 14 bases separated the two germline ends. CDR3 size: 14 residues. The germline V gene has CDR1 SGHDT and CDR2 YYEEEE. The CDR3 DNA reads TGTGCCAGCAGCTTGGTGTACAGGGCCTGGGGCTACACCTTC. Translating gives CASSLVYRAWGYTF.

This clonotype appeared many times. The gene calls are TRBV30 and TRBJ2-2; TRBD2 agrees at 7 bases. There are 13 residues in the CDR3. With V trimmed by 5 bases and J by 7 bases, 7 bases remained unmatched. Germline loops: CDR1 GTSNPN, CDR2 SVGIG (reference sequence). CDR3 residues: CAWRRERFGELFF. The DNA of the CDR3 is TGTGCCTGGCGGCGGGAGCGGTTCGGGGAGCTGTTTTTT.

This clonotype was seen more than once but under ten times. The chain combines TRBV5-1 with TRBJ2-1; D unclear. The CDR3 contains 15 residues. V was pared by 0 bases and J by 1 base, with 8 bases between. The germline V gene encodes CDR1 SGHRS and CDR2 YFSETQ. DNA of the CDR3: TGCGCCAGCAGCTTGGCTGTCGGGTCCTACAATGAGCAGTTCTTC. As protein: CASSLAVGSYNEQFF.

With regard to this clonotype: A much larger clone differs from this one at a single base, so this may be a read error. The chain couples TRBV6-1 to TRBJ2-1; the match to TRBD2 covers 7 bases. From germline, CDR1 is MNHNS and CDR2 SASEGT. The V segment lost 0 bases and the J segment 3 bases; nucleotides outside the gene matches: 5. This CDR3 contains 16 residues. The CDR3 spells CASSEARTRDYNEQFF. The CDR3 bases are TGTGCCAGCAGTGAAGCGAGGACTAGGGACTACAATGAGCAGTTCTTC.

The CDR3 coding sequence is TGTGCCAGTAGTCCTTTAAAAGGGATGCTAATGGACACTGAAGCTTTCTTT. Translated, it gives CASSPLKGMLMDTEAFF. The chain has TRBV19 and TRBJ1-1; D call uncertain. This CDR3 has 17 amino acids. V was clipped by 5 bases and J by 3 bases, with 22 bases between them. In germline, CDR1 is LNHDA, CDR2 SQIVND (reference sequence). Combining the CDR3 with reference TRBV19 and TRBJ1-1 gives the whole variable domain DGGITQSPKYLFRKEGQNVTLSCEQNLNHDAMYWYRQDPGQGLRLIYYSQIVNDFQKGDIAEGYSVSREKKESFPLTVTSAQKNPTAFYLCASSPLKGMLMDTEAFFGQGTRLTVV.

As concerns this clonotype: A much larger clone lies one base from this, so it may be a read error. This CDR3 is missing its conserved last phenylalanine or tryptophan, likely due to a read error. In DNA, the CDR3 is TGTGCCAGCAGTGAATCACCGGGTAATGAAGCTTTCTCT. Translating gives CASSESPGNEAFS. The J gene is TRBJ1-1, the V gene TRBV6-1; no definite D call. Germline-derived CDR1 and CDR2 are MNHNS and SASEGT. CDR3 size: 13 residues. V dropped 2 bases and J dropped 7 bases, with 11 bases sitting between them.

This chain joins TRBV30 and TRBJ2-1; 10 bases fit TRBD1. V was clipped by 5 bases and J by 1 base; unmatched bases: 14. The germline CDR1 and CDR2 sequences are GTSNPN and SVGIG (reference sequence). This CDR3 is built from 18 residues. The chain's CDR3 is CAWGGGQGGVSSYNEQFF. The CDR3 nucleotides are TGTGCCTGGGGGGGAGGACAGGGGGGAGTTAGTTCCTACAATGAGCAGTTCTTC.

The chain couples TRBV7-9 to TRBJ2-5; the match to TRBD1 covers 9 bases. V was pared by 5 bases and J by 4 bases, with 8 bases of the junction left unmatched. The CDR3 runs 15 residues. Germline CDR1 is SEHNR and CDR2 is FQNEAQ (reference sequence). DNA of the CDR3: TGTGCCAGCAGCGCTGGGACAGGGAGAGGAGAGACCCAGTACTTC. This gives the protein CASSAGTGRGETQYF.

On this clonotype itself: One end of the junction is discordant with germline, which a read error may explain. The chain links TRBV28 to TRBJ2-3; D perhaps matches TRBD2 (7 bases). The CDR3 covers 14 residues. Germline V gives CDR1 MDHEN, CDR2 SYDVKM. The CDR3 is CAISLGGGTDTQYF. The CDR3 DNA reads as TGTGCCATCAGTTTAGGGGGGGGCACAGATACGCAGTATTTT.

J is TRBJ2-1 and V is TRBV20-1, with 11 bases identical to TRBD2. J was trimmed by 7 bases and V by 3 bases; bases with no gene match: 8. The CDR3 contains 15 residues. Germline assignment: CDR1 DFQATT and CDR2 SNEGSKA (reference sequence). The CDR3 bases are TGCAGTGCTAGTGGTCTGCTAGCGGGAGGTAATGAGCAGTTCTTC. It encodes CSASGLLAGGNEQFF.

For this clonotype: A much larger clone sits a single nucleotide away, making a read error possible. This sequence joins TRBV6-5 and TRBJ1-5; D gene ambiguous. V lost 8 bases to trimming and J lost 7 bases, with 21 bases between them. The CDR3 extends over 15 amino acids. Germline V gene data show CDR1 as MNHEY and CDR2 as SVGAGI. In DNA, the CDR3 is TGTGCCAGCTCCCCCTTACGGCGTTCCGACCAGCCCCAGCATTTT. It specifies CASSPLRRSDQPQHF.

To note about this clonotype: A read error is possible here, since a much larger clone lies one base away. The chain has TRBV6-6 and TRBJ2-2, with 8 bases fitting TRBD1. Germline loops: CDR1 MNHNY, CDR2 SVGAGI (reference sequence). CDR3 length: 15 amino acids. The CDR3 sequence: CVSSSLTGVSGELFF. CDR3 nucleotide sequence: TGTGTCAGCAGTTCCCTGACAGGGGTTTCCGGGGAGCTGTTTTTT.

This clonotype appeared a single time. Given a much more abundant clone one base away, this may be a read error. The rearrangement joins TRBV6-5 to TRBJ2-4; D is possibly TRBD1 (6 bases). Germline assignment: CDR1 MNHEY and CDR2 SVGAGI. The CDR3 runs to 16 residues. CDR3 bases: TGTGGCAGCAGTGATCCCGGGACACAAGCCAAAAACATTCAGTACTTC. It codes for CGSSDPGTQAKNIQYF.

The CDR3 protein is CASSLWTRTGGTEAFF. CDR3 in DNA: TGTGCCAGCAGCTTATGGACCAGAACGGGGGGCACTGAAGCTTTCTTT. The V and J genes are TRBV7-8 and TRBJ1-1, with a possible D match to TRBD1 (5 bases). V was pared by 2 bases and J by 4 bases, with 17 bases between. The CDR3 runs 16 residues. Per the germline V gene, CDR1 is SGHVS and CDR2 is FQNEAQ.

This clonotype showed up just a few times. V gene TRBV6-1 combines with J gene TRBJ2-2; 11 bases are shared with TRBD1. The CDR3 loop spans 17 amino acids. J lost 6 bases, V lost 4 bases, and 10 bases had no gene match. Germline values: CDR1 MNHNS, CDR2 SASEGT. Written as DNA, the CDR3 is TGTGCCAGCAGTGTCGGTTCCGGGACAGGGGGAGCCGGGGAGCTGTTTTTT. It yields the protein CASSVGSGTGGAGELFF.

This clonotype was seen once. Given a much more abundant clone one base away, this may be a read error. This chain connects TRBV11-2 to TRBJ2-7; 7 nucleotides match TRBD1. Germline assignment: CDR1 SGHAT and CDR2 FQNNGV. This CDR3 has 14 residues. Written as DNA, the CDR3 is TGTGCCAGCAGCGAACAGGGGAACTCCTACGGGCAGTACTTC. Protein product: CASSEQGNSYGQYF.

J is TRBJ2-2 and V is TRBV5-4, with a possible D match to TRBD1 (6 bases). Trimming cost V 0 bases and J 1 base, with 7 bases left between them. Germline loops: CDR1 SGHNT, CDR2 YYREEE (reference sequence). The CDR3 consists of 15 residues. The CDR3 nucleotides are TGTGCCAGCAGCTTGGACAGGGAGAACACCGGGGAGCTGTTTTTT. Its translation is CASSLDRENTGELFF.

This clonotype was counted ten times or more. An end of the junction does not agree with germline; a read error may underlie this. The rearrangement uses TRBV5-1 and TRBJ2-7, with D hard to call. The V gene's germline CDR1 is SGHRS and CDR2 YFSETQ. The CDR3 contains 12 residues. The CDR3 sequence: CASSLGAYEQYF. The DNA for the CDR3 is TGTGCCAGCAGCTTAGGCGCCTACGAGCAGTACTTC.

Notes on this clonotype: This may be a read error, as it is one base from a much larger clone. The genes are TRBV12-3 or TRBV12-4 and TRBJ1-2; D possibly corresponds to TRBD1 (6 bases). V was cut by 8 bases and J by 2 bases, with 15 bases left in between. The CDR3 length is 14 residues. The chain's CDR3 is CASCRGDTNYGYTF. In DNA, the CDR3 is TGTGCCAGCTGTCGGGGGGACACCAACTATGGCTACACCTTC.

With regard to this clonotype: A single base separates this from a much larger clone, so it may be a read error. This chain connects TRBV6-1 to TRBJ1-1, with 7 bases aligning to TRBD1. The V gene's germline CDR1 is MNHNS and CDR2 SASEGT. The CDR3 is 15 amino acids. In DNA form, the CDR3 reads TGTGCCGGCAGCGACCAGGACAGGCTGGGCACTGAAGCTTTCTTT. This translates into CAGSDQDRLGTEAFF.

The rearrangement uses TRBV7-9 and TRBJ2-3, with 10 bases fitting TRBD1. The trim removed 5 bases at V and 4 bases at J, leaving 9 bases unmatched. The CDR3 has 16 residues. Per germline, CDR1 SEHNR and CDR2 FQNEAQ (reference sequence). The CDR3 loop reads CASSPYGTGDADTQYF. CDR3 DNA: TGTGCCAGCAGCCCCTACGGGACAGGGGATGCAGATACGCAGTATTTT.

The V gene is TRBV5-1, the J gene TRBJ2-4, with TRBD2 identical over 7 bases. Per germline, CDR1 SGHRS and CDR2 YFSETQ. This CDR3 comprises 18 residues. V was pared by 7 bases and J by 1 base, with 17 bases of the junction left unmatched. Here the CDR3 reads CASCSGTPLAVAKNIQYF. The CDR3 coding sequence is TGCGCCAGCTGCTCCGGGACCCCCCTAGCGGTGGCCAAAAACATTCAGTACTTC. Together with reference TRBV5-1 and TRBJ2-4, the CDR3 gives the full variable domain: KAGVTQTPRYLIKTRGQQVTLSCSPISGHRSVSWYQQTPGQGLQFLFEYFSETQRNKGNFPGRFSGRQFSNSRSEMNVSTLELGDSALYLCASCSGTPLAVAKNIQYFGAGTRLSVL.